This T cell receptor beta chain was captured in a study of response to subunit inactivated influenza vaccine. Study-wide results and limits: T cells newly recruited by each seasonal influenza vaccination are few, the authors suggested.

With respect to this clonotype: The target antigen is unknown.

TCRdb fed the RT-PCR reads into MiXCR, producing one record per CDR3 protein. The sample holds about 520,000 distinct CDR3 sequences, 25% seen once. CDR1 is DFQATT, CDR2 SNEGSKA, per germline (reference sequence). The trim removed 5 bases at V and 1 base at J, leaving 5 bases unmatched. The CDR3 contains 14 residues. Here the sequenced sample was CD4+ T cells sorted from PBMCs, taken 5 days after vaccination. The rearrangement uses TRBV20-1 and TRBJ2-7, with 10 bases matching TRBD2. This TCR derives from a man between 45 and 60 years old who received an inactivated influenza vaccine. CDR3 region: CSARGSGRSYEQYF. CDR3 DNA: TGCAGTGCTCGGGGTAGCGGGAGGTCCTACGAGCAGTACTTC.